Listed below are T cell receptor beta chains from one sample, sequenced in a study of cytomegalovirus exposure and HLA in healthy donors. TCRdb's table, derived via immunoSEQ multiplex PCR, lists solely in-frame clones and lacks some. Recorded for this sample: some 80,000 clones. The sample taken for sequencing was PBMCs. The receptors were gathered from a woman in her twenties or thirties in good health and CMV-seronegative. The CDR3 runs from the conserved cysteine through the conserved F or W. A D gene is named only where the DNA matches it firmly.

J gene | CDR3 length | D gene | V gene | CDR3 DNA | CDR3 protein
TRBJ2-7 | 13 | . | TRBV12-5 | TGTGCTAGTGGTTTGGACAGCTCCTACGAGCAGTACTTC | CASGLDSSYEQYF
TRBJ1-6 | 15 | . | TRBV5-4 | TGTGCCAGCAGCCCCGGACAGAAAAAGAATTCACCCCTCCACTTT | CASSPGQKKNSPLHF
TRBJ2-7 | 12 | . | TRBV19 | TGTGCCAGTAGTCGGGACTCCTACGAGCAGTACTTC | CASSRDSYEQYF
TRBJ2-1 | 14 | TRBD2 | TRBV6-5 | TGTGCCAGCCGCCTAGCGGTGAGTTACAATGAGCAGTTCTTC | CASRLAVSYNEQFF
TRBJ2-7 | 12 | . | TRBV6-6 | TGTGCCAGCAGTACTAGGGGAGGCGAGCAGTACTTC | CASSTRGGEQYF
TRBJ1-2 | 15 | . | TRBV2 | TGTGCCAGCAGTGGAGAGACAGTGATAAACTATGGCTACACCTTC | CASSGETVINYGYTF
TRBJ2-3 | 13 | . | TRBV30 | TGTGCCTGGAGTGTACTAATGACAGATACGCAGTATTTT | CAWSVLMTDTQYF
TRBJ1-4 | 16 | . | TRBV30 | TGTGCCTGCGCTCCACAGGGAGCATCTTCTAATGAAAAACTGTTTTTT | CACAPQGASSNEKLFF
TRBJ1-4 | 13 | TRBD1 | TRBV2 | TGTGCCAGCAGCCAACAGGGGGACGAAAAACTGTTTTTT | CASSQQGDEKLFF
TRBJ2-1 | 15 | . | TRBV6-1 | TGTGCCAGCACCATAGGGAGTCCAGTGGTCAATGAGCAGTTCTTC | CASTIGSPVVNEQFF
TRBJ2-5 | 15 | TRBD2 | TRBV6-1 | TGTGCCAGCAGTTCGCGGGGGGACCTCCAAGAGACCCAGTACTTC | CASSSRGDLQETQYF
TRBJ1-1 | 15 | . | TRBV9 | TGTGCCAGCAGCGTAGGACAGTTCATGAACACTGAAGCTTTCTTT | CASSVGQFMNTEAFF
TRBJ2-7 | 16 | . | TRBV6-1 | TGTGCCAGCAGTGCCGCCTCGGGACATACGTCCTACGAGCAGTACTTC | CASSAASGHTSYEQYF
TRBJ2-5 | 14 | . | TRBV5-1 | TGCGCCAGCAGCTTGGGTGAGAGACAAGAGACCCAGTACTTC | CASSLGERQETQYF
TRBJ2-7 | 15 | TRBD2 | TRBV27 | TGTGCCAGCAGTTTATCGGCGGGAGTCTCCTACGAGCAGTACTTC | CASSLSAGVSYEQYF
TRBJ1-2 | 15 | TRBD1 | TRBV30 | TGTGCCTGGAGTAACCCCGACAGGGGGTTTGATGGCTACACCTTC | CAWSNPDRGFDGYTF
TRBJ2-1 | 15 | TRBD2 | TRBV4-1 | TGCGCCAGCAGCCAAGAAGGGACTAGCAGGAATGAGCAGTTCTTC | CASSQEGTSRNEQFF
TRBJ2-7 | 14 | TRBD1 | TRBV18 | TGTGCCAGCTCGCCGGACAGGGCAATCTACGAGCAGTACTTC | CASSPDRAIYEQYF
TRBJ1-4 | 15 | . | TRBV2 | TGTGCCAGCAGTGCCCGGGAAACAACTAATGAAAAACTGTTTTTT | CASSARETTNEKLFF
TRBJ2-3 | 15 | TRBD2 | TRBV5-1 | TGCGCCAGCAGTAACCCTAGCGGGCGAACAGATACGCAGTATTTT | CASSNPSGRTDTQYF
TRBJ1-3 | 13 | . | TRBV2 | TGTGCCACCAAGGCGGAGGCTGGAAACACCATATATTTT | CATKAEAGNTIYF
TRBJ2-2 | 14 | . | TRBV7-2 | TGTGCCAGCAGCTTAGATAGGGGTCCCGGGGAGCTGTTTTTT | CASSLDRGPGELFF
TRBJ1-1 | 13 | TRBD1 | TRBV6-5 | TGTGCCAGCAGCCGGGACAGGAACACTGAAGCTTTCTTT | CASSRDRNTEAFF
TRBJ2-5 | 14 | TRBD1 | TRBV19 | TGTGCCAGTAGTACAGGGACAGGGGGAGAGACCCAGTACTTC | CASSTGTGGETQYF
TRBJ2-2 | 15 | . | TRBV5-4 | TGTGCCAGCAGCATAGACAGGAGGAACACCGGGGAGCTGTTTTTT | CASSIDRRNTGELFF
TRBJ2-7 | 14 | TRBD1 | TRBV10-1 | TGCGCCAGCAGTGCCGGGGACAGTTATTACGAGCAGTACTTC | CASSAGDSYYEQYF